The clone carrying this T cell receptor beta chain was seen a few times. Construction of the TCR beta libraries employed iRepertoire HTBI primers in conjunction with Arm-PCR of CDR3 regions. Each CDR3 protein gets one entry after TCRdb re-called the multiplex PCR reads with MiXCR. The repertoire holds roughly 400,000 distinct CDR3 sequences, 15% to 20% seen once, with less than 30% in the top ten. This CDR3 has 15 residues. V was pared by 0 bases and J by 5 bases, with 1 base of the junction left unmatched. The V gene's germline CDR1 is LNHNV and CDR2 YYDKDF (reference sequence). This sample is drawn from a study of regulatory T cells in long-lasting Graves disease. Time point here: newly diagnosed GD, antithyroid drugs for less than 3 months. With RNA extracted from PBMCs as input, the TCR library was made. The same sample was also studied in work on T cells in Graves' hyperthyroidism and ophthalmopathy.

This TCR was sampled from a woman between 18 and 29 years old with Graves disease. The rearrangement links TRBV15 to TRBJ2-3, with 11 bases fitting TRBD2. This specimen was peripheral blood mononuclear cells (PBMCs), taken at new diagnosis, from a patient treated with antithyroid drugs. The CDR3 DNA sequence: TGTGCCACCAGCAGAGAAGGGACTAGCGGAGATACGCAGTATTTT. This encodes CATSREGTSGDTQYF.